This passage covers 27 T cell receptor beta chains from one sample sequenced in a study of vaccination and CD4 T cells after COVID-19. Described treatment: roughly nine-day PBMC culture with coronavirus spike peptide pools or control peptides (ViraFEST assay). Antigen specificity for these receptors is unknown. Sequenced with the Oncomine TCR Beta short-read assay was DNA taken from cultured CD4+ T cells. From the PCR reads, TCRdb called clonotypes with MiXCR, one entry per CDR3 protein. The sample includes about 15,000 distinct CDR3 sequences, roughly 60% of them seen just once. Sequenced material: CD4+ T cells from blood, cultured in vitro. Source of these receptors: a human donor who had recovered from COVID-19.

V gene TRBV5-1 combines with J gene TRBJ2-1; 15 nucleotides agree with TRBD2. J lost 7 bases, V lost 6 bases, and 2 bases had no gene match. The CDR3 runs 14 residues. The germline gives CDR1 SGHRS, CDR2 YFSETQ. The CDR3 region has the DNA TGCGCCAGCACTGGACTAGCGGGAGGGAATGAGCAGTTCTTC. It codes for CASTGLAGGNEQFF.

This clonotype appeared a few times. Sequence at one end of the junction differs from germline and may be a read error. The rearrangement links TRBV4-3 to TRBJ2-7, with D possibly being TRBD1 (7 bases). Germline loops: CDR1 LGHNA, CDR2 YSLEER. This CDR3 is 13 amino acids long. The CDR3, as DNA: TGCGCCAGCAGCCAAGAGAGGGGGCGGGGACTCTTCTTC. Translation gives CASSQERGRGLFF.

The chain combines TRBV7-3 with TRBJ2-2; D uncertain. Germline V gene data show CDR1 as SGHTA and CDR2 as FQGTGA. The length of the CDR3 is 13 residues. V was clipped by 5 bases and J by 7 bases, with 11 bases between them. CDR3 in amino acids: CASSETVGGELFF. The DNA of the CDR3 is TGTGCCAGCAGCGAAACGGTGGGCGGGGAGCTGTTTTTT.

This clonotype occurred once. The CDR3 loop is CAWSRQYTGELFF. The CDR3 region has the DNA TGTGCCTGGAGTAGACAGTACACCGGGGAGCTGTTTTTT. J is TRBJ2-2 and V is TRBV30; a possible D gene is TRBD1 (5 bases). Between the trimmed V and J ends, which lost 2 bases and 3 bases, there was a span of 7 bases. Germline V CDR1 and CDR2: GTSNPN, SVGIG (reference sequence). The CDR3 has 13 amino acids.

A single count supports this clonotype. J is TRBJ2-1 and V is TRBV2; 9 bases agree with TRBD2. Germline values: CDR1 SNHLY, CDR2 FYNNEI. The CDR3 covers 17 residues. Trimming at V came to 6 bases and at J to 10 bases, leaving 19 bases not matched to a gene. DNA for the CDR3: TGTGCCAGCAGAAAAGTCCTCGTAGTAGCGGGAGTTCGGGAGCAGTTCTTC. Translated, it gives CASRKVLVVAGVREQFF.

This clonotype was recorded only once. The chain combines TRBV12-3 or TRBV12-4 with TRBJ1-2, with unresolved D. V was trimmed by 0 bases and J by 3 bases, leaving 11 bases between them. The CDR3 length is 15 residues. The CDR3 region is CASSLASMIYYGYTF. CDR3 coding DNA: TGTGCCAGCAGTTTAGCCTCGATGATCTACTATGGCTACACCTTC.

The chain employs TRBV19 and TRBJ2-5; TRBD1 aligns across 7 bases. The CDR3 has 16 amino acids. The trim removed 5 bases at V and 5 bases at J, leaving 14 bases unmatched. Germline V gives CDR1 LNHDA, CDR2 SQIVND (reference sequence). The CDR3 loop reads CASSEERTGRSETQYF. CDR3 coding DNA: TGTGCCAGTAGTGAAGAACGGACAGGTCGATCGGAGACCCAGTACTTC.

J is TRBJ2-7 and V is TRBV20-1, with D maybe TRBD1 (5 bases). The V end lost 3 bases, the J end lost 4 bases, and 16 bases lay between the germline ends. The CDR3 covers 14 residues. Germline V gives CDR1 DFQATT, CDR2 SNEGSKA (reference sequence). This chain's CDR3 is CSARRIGAGYEQYF. CDR3 DNA sequence: TGCAGTGCTAGGAGAATAGGGGCTGGATACGAGCAGTACTTC.

The V call is TRBV5-1, the J call TRBJ1-5, with D tentatively TRBD1 (5 bases). Germline assignment: CDR1 SGHRS and CDR2 YFSETQ. V lost 0 bases, J lost 9 bases, and 10 bases lay in between. The CDR3 totals 13 residues. CDR3 in amino acids: CASSLEGQGPQHF. The CDR3 DNA reads TGCGCCAGCAGCTTGGAGGGGCAGGGGCCCCAGCATTTT.

This chain links TRBV7-8 with TRBJ2-7; either TRBD1 or TRBD2 may supply D (6 bases each). CDR1 and CDR2 (germline): SGHVS, FQNEAQ. The CDR3 totals 12 residues. V lost 8 bases to trimming and J lost 9 bases, with 17 bases between them. CDR3 bases: TGTGCCAGCGGCGAGAAGGGGGGTATGCAGTACTTC. This translates into CASGEKGGMQYF.

This clonotype has just a few counts. This chain links TRBV7-2 with TRBJ1-2; no definite D call. This CDR3 contains 14 residues. V was pared by 5 bases and J by 4 bases, with 14 bases between. Germline-derived CDR1 and CDR2 are SGHTA and FQGNSA. CDR3 sequence: CASSRSPSGYGYTF. CDR3 nucleotide sequence: TGTGCCAGCAGCCGATCCCCCTCTGGCTATGGCTACACCTTC.

The chain joins TRBV19 to TRBJ1-5; maybe TRBD1 (6 bases). This CDR3 has 13 amino acids. V was trimmed by 6 bases and J by 6 bases, leaving 12 bases between them. Germline assignment: CDR1 LNHDA and CDR2 SQIVND (reference sequence). The CDR3 protein is CASRREGVQPQHF. DNA for the CDR3: TGTGCCAGTAGAAGAGAGGGGGTTCAGCCCCAGCATTTT.

A few counts support this clonotype. This chain links TRBV20-1 with TRBJ1-1; D not certain. Deletions cut 6 bases from V and 5 bases from J, with 13 bases between. Germline V gives CDR1 DFQATT, CDR2 SNEGSKA (reference sequence). The CDR3 totals 12 residues. This chain's CDR3 is CSATKARTEAFF. Here the CDR3 DNA reads TGCAGTGCCACAAAAGCGAGGACTGAAGCTTTCTTT.

This clonotype was counted a single time. The chain is built from TRBV19 and TRBJ2-5, with D maybe TRBD2 (6 bases). Germline loops: CDR1 LNHDA, CDR2 SQIVND (reference sequence). V was trimmed by 3 bases and J by 1 base, leaving 15 bases between them. The CDR3 is made up of 16 amino acids. CDR3 in amino acids: CASSMGSDSGQETQYF. In DNA form, the CDR3 reads TGTGCCAGTAGTATGGGTTCGGATAGCGGCCAAGAGACCCAGTACTTC.

V and J are TRBV10-2 and TRBJ2-6; D is ambiguous. Germline V lookup: CDR1 WSHSY, CDR2 SAAADI. The V end lost 7 bases, the J end lost 0 bases, and 4 bases lay between the germline ends. The CDR3 runs 13 residues. The CDR3 region has the DNA TGCGCCAGCAAGGGCTCTGGGGCCAACGTCCTGACTTTC. As protein: CASKGSGANVLTF.

V usage is TRBV20-1 and J usage is TRBJ2-7; D unclear. Deletions cut 7 bases from V and 6 bases from J, with 19 bases between. The CDR3 covers 13 residues. The germline CDR1 and CDR2 sequences are DFQATT and SNEGSKA (reference sequence). The CDR3 DNA is TGCAGTGTTACGCAAAGGGTCCCGGGCGAGCAGTACTTC. As protein: CSVTQRVPGEQYF.

With regard to this clonotype: The junction differs from germline at one of its ends, possibly a read error. CDR3 sequence: CANSRDRGQETQYF. DNA of the CDR3: TGTGCCAACAGCCGGGACAGGGGACAAGAGACCCAGTACTTC. V usage is TRBV5-4 and J usage is TRBJ2-5; TRBD1 matches 10 bases. Looked up from germline, CDR1 is SGHNT and CDR2 is YYREEE (reference sequence). The CDR3 spans 14 residues.

The genes are TRBV19 and TRBJ2-5, with a weak D call TRBD2 (5 bases). Germline V gene data show CDR1 as LNHDA and CDR2 as SQIVND (reference sequence). This CDR3 has 13 amino acids. Trimming cost V 6 bases and J 5 bases, with 13 bases left between them. The CDR3 DNA reads TGTGCCAGTAGCCCGCGAGGGCCGGAGACCCAGTACTTC. This sequence encodes CASSPRGPETQYF.

The chain uses TRBV5-8 and TRBJ1-6, with D uncertain. This CDR3 contains 13 residues. Trimming took 0 bases from V and 6 from J, leaving 4 bases between them. CDR1 SGHTS and CDR2 YDEGEE come from the germline V gene. CDR3 amino acids: CASSLDGNSPLHF. The CDR3 DNA sequence: TGTGCCAGCAGCTTGGACGGTAATTCACCCCTCCACTTT.

The genes are TRBV30 and TRBJ1-1; D might be TRBD1 (6 bases). V gave up 5 bases and J gave up 3 bases, with 10 bases separating them. This CDR3 has 12 residues. CDR1 is GTSNPN, CDR2 SVGIG, per germline (reference sequence). The DNA of the CDR3 is TGTGCCTGGGGGAGGGGGGACACTGAAGCTTTCTTT. It codes for CAWGRGDTEAFF.

V usage is TRBV2 and J usage is TRBJ2-5; TRBD2 matches 7 bases. The V segment lost 8 bases and the J segment 5 bases; nucleotides outside the gene matches: 11. This CDR3 spans 14 amino acids. CDR1 and CDR2 from the germline V gene are SNHLY and FYNNEI. DNA of the CDR3: TGTGCCAGCTGCCGGGAACTGGGGGGGGAGACCCAGTACTTC. It specifies CASCRELGGETQYF.

V gene TRBV6-4 combines with J gene TRBJ2-6; no firm D call. The CDR3 length is 15 residues. Germline lookup yields CDR1 MRHNA and CDR2 SNTAGT. The V gene lost 3 bases and the J gene lost 0 bases, with 6 bases spanning the gap. CDR3 sequence (DNA): TGTGCCAGCAGTGATGGGAACTCTGGGGCCAACGTCCTGACTTTC. This codes for CASSDGNSGANVLTF.

V usage is TRBV7-2 and J usage is TRBJ1-2; 8 bases align to TRBD1. This CDR3 is 13 amino acids long. Germline V gene lookup returns CDR1 SGHTA and CDR2 FQGNSA. After removal of 4 bases from V and 4 bases from J, the junction contained 2 bases not matched to a gene. The CDR3 spells CASSSDRGYGYTF. CDR3 in DNA: TGTGCCAGCAGCTCTGACAGGGGCTATGGCTACACCTTC.

This sequence joins TRBV6-5 and TRBJ1-1; D gene unclear. The CDR3 loop spans 13 amino acids. CDR1 and CDR2 (germline): MNHEY, SVGAGI. The V end lost 6 bases, the J end lost 8 bases, and 16 bases lay between the germline ends. CDR3 in amino acids: CASRYRKGFEAFF. The CDR3 nucleotides read TGTGCCAGCAGGTACCGGAAGGGCTTCGAAGCTTTCTTT.

The V and J genes are TRBV20-1 and TRBJ2-6, with D perhaps being TRBD1 or TRBD2 (5 bases each). Between the trimmed V and J ends, which lost 6 bases and 6 bases, there was a span of 12 bases. Germline V gene lookup returns CDR1 DFQATT and CDR2 SNEGSKA (reference sequence). The CDR3 is made up of 13 amino acids. CDR3 nucleotide sequence: TGCAGTGCCAGGGAGCCGGTGGCCAACGTCCTGACTTTC. Its protein is CSAREPVANVLTF.

V usage is TRBV7-2 and J usage is TRBJ2-7, with D perhaps assigned TRBD1 or TRBD2 (5 bases each). V was clipped by 2 bases and J by 4 bases, with 15 bases between them. The CDR3 sequence is 15 residues long. Germline values: CDR1 SGHTA, CDR2 FQGNSA. The CDR3 coding sequence is TGTGCCAGCAGCTTACGGGGCAGGGTGGCGTACGAGCAGTACTTC. This codes for CASSLRGRVAYEQYF.

This rearrangement joins TRBV28 to TRBJ2-7; 11 bases map to TRBD2. The trim removed 5 bases at V and 6 bases at J, leaving 9 bases unmatched. This CDR3 comprises 15 residues. The germline V gene encodes CDR1 MDHEN and CDR2 SYDVKM. The CDR3 coding sequence is TGTGCCAGCAGTCCAACCCTAGCGGGAGGTGGCGAGCAGTACTTC. This sequence encodes CASSPTLAGGGEQYF.